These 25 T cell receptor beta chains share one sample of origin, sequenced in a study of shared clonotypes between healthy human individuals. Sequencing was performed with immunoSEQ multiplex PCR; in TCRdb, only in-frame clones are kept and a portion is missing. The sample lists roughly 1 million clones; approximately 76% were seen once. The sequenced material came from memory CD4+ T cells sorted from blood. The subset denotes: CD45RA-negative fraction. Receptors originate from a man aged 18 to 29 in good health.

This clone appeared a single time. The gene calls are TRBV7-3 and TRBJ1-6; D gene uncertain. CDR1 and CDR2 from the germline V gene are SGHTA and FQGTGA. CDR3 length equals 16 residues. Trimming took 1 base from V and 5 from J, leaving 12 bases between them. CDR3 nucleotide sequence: TGTGCCAGCAGCTTAAGCTATTCCATGGATAATTCACCCCTCCACTTT. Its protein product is CASSLSYSMDNSPLHF.

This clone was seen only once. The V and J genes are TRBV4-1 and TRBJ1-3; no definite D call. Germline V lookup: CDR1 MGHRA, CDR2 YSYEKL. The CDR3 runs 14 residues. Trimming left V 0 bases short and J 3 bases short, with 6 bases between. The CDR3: CASSQDLYGNTIYF. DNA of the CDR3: TGCGCCAGCAGCCAAGATCTATATGGAAACACCATATATTTT.

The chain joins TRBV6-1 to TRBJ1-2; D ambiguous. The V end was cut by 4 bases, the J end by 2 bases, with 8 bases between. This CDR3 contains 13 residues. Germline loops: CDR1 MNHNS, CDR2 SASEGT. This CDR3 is CASSVSENYGYTF. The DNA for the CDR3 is TGTGCCAGCAGTGTGTCGGAGAACTATGGCTACACCTTC.

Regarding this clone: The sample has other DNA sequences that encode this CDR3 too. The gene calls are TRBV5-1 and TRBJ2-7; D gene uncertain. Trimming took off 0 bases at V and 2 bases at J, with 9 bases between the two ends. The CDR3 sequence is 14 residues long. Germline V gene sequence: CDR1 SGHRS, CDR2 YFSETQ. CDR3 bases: TGCGCCAGCAGCTTGGAAGGTCGGACCTACGAGCAGTACTTC. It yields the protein CASSLEGRTYEQYF.

Here the CDR3 reads CASSVVPDRDTGELFF. CDR3 DNA sequence: TGTGCCAGCAGCGTAGTCCCGGACAGGGACACCGGGGAGCTGTTTTTT. The chain carries TRBV9 and TRBJ2-2, with TRBD1 matching 8 bases. Germline lookup yields CDR1 SGDLS and CDR2 YYNGEE. This CDR3 is 16 amino acids long. V lost 0 bases, J lost 3 bases, and 4 bases stayed unmatched.

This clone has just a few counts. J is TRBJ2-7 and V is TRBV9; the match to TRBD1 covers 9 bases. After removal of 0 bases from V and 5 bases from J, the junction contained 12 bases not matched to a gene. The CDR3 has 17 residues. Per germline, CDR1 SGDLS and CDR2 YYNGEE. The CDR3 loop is CASSVATGQGSRNEQYF. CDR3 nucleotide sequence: TGTGCCAGCAGCGTAGCTACAGGACAGGGGTCCAGGAACGAGCAGTACTTC.

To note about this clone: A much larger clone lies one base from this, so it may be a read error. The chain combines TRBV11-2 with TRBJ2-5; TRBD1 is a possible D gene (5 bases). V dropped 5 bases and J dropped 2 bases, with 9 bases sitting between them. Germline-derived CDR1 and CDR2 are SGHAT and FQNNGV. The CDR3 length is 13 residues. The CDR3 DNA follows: TGTGCCAGCAGCCCCGACAGTCAAGAGACCCAGTACTTC. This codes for CASSPDSQETQYF. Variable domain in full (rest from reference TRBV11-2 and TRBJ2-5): EAGVAQSPRYKIIEKRQSVAFWCNPISGHATLYWYQQILGQGPKLLIQFQNNGVVDDSQLPKDRFSAERLKGVDSTLKIQPAKLEDSAVYLCASSPDSQETQYFGPGTRLLVL.

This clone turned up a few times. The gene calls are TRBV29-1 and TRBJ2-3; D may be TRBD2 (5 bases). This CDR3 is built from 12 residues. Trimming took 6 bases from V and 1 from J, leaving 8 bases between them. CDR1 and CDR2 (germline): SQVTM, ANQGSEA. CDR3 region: CSVAGGTDTQYF. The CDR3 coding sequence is TGCAGCGTGGCCGGGGGCACAGATACGCAGTATTTT.

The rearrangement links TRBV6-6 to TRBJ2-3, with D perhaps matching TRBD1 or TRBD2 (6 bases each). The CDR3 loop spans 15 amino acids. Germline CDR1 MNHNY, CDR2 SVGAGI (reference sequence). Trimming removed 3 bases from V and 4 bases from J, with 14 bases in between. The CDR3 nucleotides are TGTGCCAGCAGTTATGCAACGGGGGCAGCAGATACGCAGTATTTT. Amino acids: CASSYATGAADTQYF.

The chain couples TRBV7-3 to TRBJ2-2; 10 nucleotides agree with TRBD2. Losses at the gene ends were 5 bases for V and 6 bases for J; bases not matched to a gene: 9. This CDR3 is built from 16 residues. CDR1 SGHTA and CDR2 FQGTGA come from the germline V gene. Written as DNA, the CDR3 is TGTGCCAGCAGCGTCACTCCTAGCGGGGGTGCCGGGGAGCTGTTTTTT. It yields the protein CASSVTPSGGAGELFF. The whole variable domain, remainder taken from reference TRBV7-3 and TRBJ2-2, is GAGVSQTPSNKVTEKGKYVELRCDPISGHTALYWYRQSLGQGPEFLIYFQGTGAADDSGLPNDRFFAVRPEGSVSTLKIQRTERGDSAVYLCASSVTPSGGAGELFFGEGSRLTVL.

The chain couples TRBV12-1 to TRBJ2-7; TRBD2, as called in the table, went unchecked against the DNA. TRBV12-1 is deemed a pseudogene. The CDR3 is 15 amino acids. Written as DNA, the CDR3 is TGTGCCAGCAGCTTAACATCGGGGATCGTGCACGAGCAGTACTTC. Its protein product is CASSLTSGIVHEQYF.

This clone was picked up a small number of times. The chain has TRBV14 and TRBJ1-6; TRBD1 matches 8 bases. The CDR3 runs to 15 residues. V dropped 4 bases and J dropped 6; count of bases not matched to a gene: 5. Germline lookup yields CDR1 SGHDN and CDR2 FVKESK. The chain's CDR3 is CASSPRTGSNSPLHF. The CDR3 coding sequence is TGTGCCAGCAGCCCGCGGACAGGGAGTAATTCACCCCTCCACTTT.

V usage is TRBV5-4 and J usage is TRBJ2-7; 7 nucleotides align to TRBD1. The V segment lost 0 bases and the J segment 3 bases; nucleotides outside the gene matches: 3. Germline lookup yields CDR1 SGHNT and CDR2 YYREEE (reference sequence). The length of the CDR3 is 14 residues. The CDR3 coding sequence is TGTGCCAGCAGCTTGGGGGACAGCGTCTACGAGCAGTACTTC. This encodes CASSLGDSVYEQYF. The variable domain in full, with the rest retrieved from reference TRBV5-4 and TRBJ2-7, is ETGVTQSPTHLIKTRGQQVTLRCSSQSGHNTVSWYQQALGQGPQFIFQYYREEENGRGNFPPRFSGLQFPNYSSELNVNALELDDSALYLCASSLGDSVYEQYFGPGTRLTVT.

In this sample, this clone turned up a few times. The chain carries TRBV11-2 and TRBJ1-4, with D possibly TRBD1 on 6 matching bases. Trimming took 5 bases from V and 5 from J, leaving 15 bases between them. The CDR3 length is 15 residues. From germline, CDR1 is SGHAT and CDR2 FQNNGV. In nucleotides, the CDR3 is TGTGCCAGCAGCGGGAGAACAGGGCTGAATGAAAAACTGTTTTTT. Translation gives CASSGRTGLNEKLFF. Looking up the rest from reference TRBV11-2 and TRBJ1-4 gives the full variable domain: EAGVAQSPRYKIIEKRQSVAFWCNPISGHATLYWYQQILGQGPKLLIQFQNNGVVDDSQLPKDRFSAERLKGVDSTLKIQPAKLEDSAVYLCASSGRTGLNEKLFFGSGTQLSVL.

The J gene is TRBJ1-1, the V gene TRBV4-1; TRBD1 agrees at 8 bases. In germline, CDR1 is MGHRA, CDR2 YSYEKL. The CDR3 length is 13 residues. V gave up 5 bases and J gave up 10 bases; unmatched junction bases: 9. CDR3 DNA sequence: TGCGCCAGCAGCGCAAGGACAGGGTTTTCAGCTTTCTTT. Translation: CASSARTGFSAFF.

CDR3 residues: CASSPTGSSNQPQHF. The CDR3 DNA sequence: TGTGCCAGCAGCCCCACAGGGTCGAGCAATCAGCCCCAGCATTTT. The chain has TRBV9 and TRBJ1-5, with D tentatively TRBD1 (6 bases). V was pared by 4 bases and J by 1 base, with 12 bases between. In germline, CDR1 is SGDLS, CDR2 YYNGEE. The length of the CDR3 is 15 residues.

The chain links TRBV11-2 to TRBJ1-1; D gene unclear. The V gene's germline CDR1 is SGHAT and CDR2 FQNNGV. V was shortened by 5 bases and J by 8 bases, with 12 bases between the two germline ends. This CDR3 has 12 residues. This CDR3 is CASSPTLSEAFF. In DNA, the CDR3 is TGTGCCAGCAGCCCGACTTTATCCGAAGCTTTCTTT. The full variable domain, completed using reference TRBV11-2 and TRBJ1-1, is EAGVAQSPRYKIIEKRQSVAFWCNPISGHATLYWYQQILGQGPKLLIQFQNNGVVDDSQLPKDRFSAERLKGVDSTLKIQPAKLEDSAVYLCASSPTLSEAFFGQGTRLTVV.

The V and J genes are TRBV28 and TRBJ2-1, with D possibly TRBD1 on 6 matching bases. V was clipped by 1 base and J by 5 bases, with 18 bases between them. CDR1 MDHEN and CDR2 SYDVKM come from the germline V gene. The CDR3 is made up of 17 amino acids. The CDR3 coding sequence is TGTGCCAGCAGTTTATTCAGTATTAGGGGGACGCACAATGAGCAGTTCTTC. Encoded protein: CASSLFSIRGTHNEQFF.

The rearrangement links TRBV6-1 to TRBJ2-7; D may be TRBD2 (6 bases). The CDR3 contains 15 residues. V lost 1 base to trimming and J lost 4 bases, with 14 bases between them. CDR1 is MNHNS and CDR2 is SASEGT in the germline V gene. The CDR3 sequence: CASSEEGTRRYEQYF. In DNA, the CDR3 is TGTGCCAGCAGTGAAGAAGGGACTCGAAGGTACGAGCAGTACTTC.

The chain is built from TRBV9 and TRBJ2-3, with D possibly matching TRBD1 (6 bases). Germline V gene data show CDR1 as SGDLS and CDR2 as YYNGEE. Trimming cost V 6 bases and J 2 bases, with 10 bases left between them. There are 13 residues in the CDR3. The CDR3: CASTSGVTDTQYF. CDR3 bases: TGTGCCAGCACTTCAGGGGTCACAGATACGCAGTATTTT.

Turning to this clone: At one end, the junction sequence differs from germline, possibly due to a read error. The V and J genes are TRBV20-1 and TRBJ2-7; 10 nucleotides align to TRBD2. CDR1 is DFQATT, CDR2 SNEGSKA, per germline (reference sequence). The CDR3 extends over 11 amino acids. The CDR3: CSARDKSGRDF. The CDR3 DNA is TGCAGTGCTAGAGATAAAAGCGGGAGGGACTTC.

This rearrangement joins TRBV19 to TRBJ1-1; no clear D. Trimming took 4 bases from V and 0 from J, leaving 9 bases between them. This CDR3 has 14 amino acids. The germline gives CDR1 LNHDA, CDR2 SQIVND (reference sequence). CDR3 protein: CASSTGLLNTEAFF. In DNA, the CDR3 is TGTGCCAGTAGTACCGGACTGCTGAACACTGAAGCTTTCTTT.

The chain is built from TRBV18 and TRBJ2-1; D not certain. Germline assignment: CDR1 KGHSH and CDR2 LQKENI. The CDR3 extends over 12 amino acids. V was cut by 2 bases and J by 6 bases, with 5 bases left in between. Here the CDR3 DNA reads TGTGCCAGCTCACCAAAGGCCAATGAGCAGTTCTTC. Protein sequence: CASSPKANEQFF.

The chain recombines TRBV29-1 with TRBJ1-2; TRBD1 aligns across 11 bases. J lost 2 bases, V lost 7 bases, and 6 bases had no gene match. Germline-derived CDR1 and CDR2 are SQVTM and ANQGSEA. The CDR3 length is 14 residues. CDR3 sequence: CSGGQGGSNYGYTF. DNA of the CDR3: TGCAGCGGGGGACAGGGGGGATCCAACTATGGCTACACCTTC.

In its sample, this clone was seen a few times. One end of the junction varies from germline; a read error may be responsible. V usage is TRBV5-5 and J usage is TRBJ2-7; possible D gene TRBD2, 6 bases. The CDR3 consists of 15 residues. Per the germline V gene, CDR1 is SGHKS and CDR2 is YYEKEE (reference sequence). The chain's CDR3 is CASSLAEGSSYEQYF. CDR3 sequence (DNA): TGTGCCAGCAGTTTGGCGGAGGGGAGCTCCTACGAGCAGTACTTC.